This T cell receptor (beta chain) comes out of a study of T-cell memory formation after mild COVID-19. TCRdb ran MiXCR on the 5' RACE reads and lists one entry per CDR3 protein. The data contain fewer than 650,000 distinct CDR3 sequences, approximately 15% of them seen just once; the ten biggest clones take up around 7.8%. Findings of the study overall: Cross-reactive memory apparently joined, as some responding clones appeared in pre-infection memory.

This clonotype was recorded a few times. Antigen: not known. Sequenced input: PBMCs or a T cell subset sorted from them (not recorded which). This TCR was sampled from an adult woman who had mild COVID-19 (a few samples of this study predate the infection). Cell type and time point are not known.

In DNA form, the CDR3 reads TGTGCCAGCGACTGGGGGGCCAACACCGGGGAGCTGTTTTTT. This gives the protein CASDWGANTGELFF. The chain carries TRBV5-6 and TRBJ2-2; D is tentatively TRBD1 or TRBD2 (6 bases each). Trimming shortened V by 7 bases and J by 2 bases, and 12 bases separated the two germline ends. The CDR3 sequence is 14 residues long. The germline V gene encodes CDR1 SGHDT and CDR2 YYEEEE. Full variable domain (remainder filled in from reference TRBV5-6 and TRBJ2-2): DAGVTQSPTHLIKTRGQQVTLRCSPKSGHDTVSWYQQALGQGPQFIFQYYEEEERQRGNFPDRFSGHQFPNYSSELNVNALLLGDSALYLCASDWGANTGELFFGEGSRLTVL.